These T cell receptor beta chains were read from a single sample in a study of early T cells in non-severe SARS-CoV-2 infection. TCRdb analysed the 5' RACE reads with MiXCR anew, one entry per CDR3 protein. The table includes roughly 51,000 distinct CDR3 sequences, under 7% detected once. Sequencing was performed on whole blood, taken at baseline. The receptors come from an adult who was a healthcare worker with PCR-confirmed SARS-CoV-2 infection or an uninfected control (not recorded which). CDR3s include the opening cysteine and the closing phenylalanine or tryptophan. Each record gives: clone size, D gene, J gene, V gene, CDR3 protein, CDR3 DNA. The D gene is left open where the match is weak. For some rows the clone size is stated as once, few or many, or as a class when expanded; others skip it.

NA	NA	TRBJ2-1	TRBV6-1	CASSEGFGEQFF	TGTGCCAGCAGTGAAGGGTTCGGTGAGCAGTTCTTC
many	NA	TRBJ2-3	TRBV29-1	CSVAGSSTDTQYF	TGCAGCGTTGCGGGGTCTAGCACAGATACGCAGTATTTT
NA	TRBD2	TRBJ2-3	TRBV27	CASSQFSGGSMNTQYF	TGTGCCAGCAGTCAATTTAGCGGGGGGTCGATGAATACGCAGTATTTT
many	NA	TRBJ2-7	TRBV6-2/TRBV6-3	CASSPSYEQYF	TGTGCCAGCAGTCCCTCCTACGAGCAGTACTTC
many	TRBD1	TRBJ1-1	TRBV11-3	CASSLDFGGQRGTEAFF	TGTGCCAGCAGCTTAGATTTCGGGGGACAGCGGGGCACTGAAGCTTTCTTT
many	TRBD1	TRBJ1-1	TRBV5-1	CASSFGQGRDTEAFF	TGCGCCAGCAGCTTCGGACAGGGGAGGGACACTGAAGCTTTCTTT
few	NA	TRBJ2-7	TRBV11-2	CASSLDRHRDHEQYF	TGTGCCAGCAGCTTAGATAGGCACAGGGACCACGAGCAGTACTTC
few	TRBD2	TRBJ2-2	TRBV9	CASSGLAGTTGELFF	TGTGCCAGCAGCGGGCTAGCGGGGACCACCGGGGAGCTGTTTTTT
NA	NA	TRBJ2-3	TRBV20-1	CSTFPLEGTDTQYF	TGCAGTACTTTTCCCTTGGAGGGGACAGATACGCAGTATTTT
NA	TRBD1	TRBJ2-1	TRBV11-2	CASSSGQGPAQFF	TGTGCCAGCAGCTCTGGACAGGGGCCGGCGCAGTTCTTC
many	TRBD1	TRBJ1-6	TRBV6-5	CASSTIQGVTTLHF	TGTGCCAGCAGTACCATACAGGGGGTCACGACCCTCCACTTT
many	NA	TRBJ1-4	TRBV19	CASSIRGSTNEKLFF	TGTGCCAGTAGTATCAGGGGCTCAACTAATGAAAAACTGTTTTTT
few	TRBD2	TRBJ2-3	TRBV4-3	CASSQALTSGTDTQYF	TGCGCCAGCAGCCAAGCCCTGACTAGCGGCACAGATACGCAGTATTTT
NA	TRBD1	TRBJ1-1	TRBV6-6	CASSYVGQLNTEAFF	TGTGCCAGCAGTTACGTGGGACAGCTGAACACTGAAGCTTTCTTT
few	NA	TRBJ1-1	TRBV7-2	CASSPEPDSSRAFF	TGTGCCAGCAGCCCCGAACCGGACTCCTCCCGAGCTTTCTTT
NA	NA	TRBJ2-3	TRBV20-1	CSARTASTDTQYF	TGCAGTGCTAGGACAGCCAGCACAGATACGCAGTATTTT
many	TRBD2	TRBJ2-1	TRBV9	CASSVGLAGYYNEQFF	TGTGCCAGCAGCGTAGGTCTAGCGGGATACTACAATGAGCAGTTCTTC
many	TRBD2	TRBJ2-3	TRBV7-6	CASSLASGGVGDTQYF	TGTGCCAGCAGCTTAGCCAGCGGGGGGGTCGGAGATACGCAGTATTTT
NA	NA	TRBJ2-7	TRBV20-1	CSAEGGSFISYEQYF	TGCAGTGCTGAGGGGGGCAGCTTCATCTCCTACGAGCAGTACTTC
many	TRBD1	TRBJ1-5	TRBV5-6	CASSSGQLSNQPQHF	TGTGCCAGCAGCTCGGGACAGCTGAGCAATCAGCCCCAGCATTTT
many	NA	TRBJ1-5	TRBV5-4	CASSYPPVGQPQHF	TGTGCCAGCAGCTACCCACCGGTGGGCCAGCCCCAGCATTTT
many	NA	TRBJ2-5	TRBV6-2/TRBV6-3	CASGPVLSAGWETQYF	TGTGCCAGCGGGCCTGTCCTGAGCGCCGGTTGGGAGACCCAGTACTTC
many	TRBD1	TRBJ2-6	TRBV7-9	CASSLGQGTSGANVLTF	TGTGCCAGCAGCTTAGGACAGGGGACGAGTGGGGCCAACGTCCTGACTTTC
many	NA	TRBJ2-2	TRBV28	CASRRDTYTNTGELFF	TGTGCCAGCAGGAGGGACACTTACACGAACACCGGGGAGCTGTTTTTT
many	NA	TRBJ2-1	TRBV7-8	CASSLAMGSYDNEQFF	TGTGCCAGCAGCTTAGCGATGGGATCTTACGACAATGAGCAGTTCTTC
many	NA	TRBJ2-3	TRBV7-6	CASSLKTATDTQYF	TGTGCCAGCAGTCTCAAAACAGCCACAGATACGCAGTATTTT
many	TRBD1	TRBJ1-4	TRBV19	CASSARGRDEKLFF	TGTGCCAGTAGTGCCAGGGGGCGCGACGAAAAACTGTTTTTT
many	TRBD2	TRBJ2-5	TRBV20-1	CSAGRLAERTQYF	TGCAGTGCTGGGCGACTAGCGGAGAGAACCCAGTACTTC
many	TRBD2	TRBJ2-1	TRBV29-1	CSVESKVRGVVYNEQFF	TGCAGCGTTGAATCTAAGGTCCGGGGGGTAGTCTACAATGAGCAGTTCTTC
few	TRBD1	TRBJ2-1	TRBV30	CAWSVRGQIQFF	TGTGCCTGGAGTGTGAGGGGACAGATACAGTTCTTC
many	NA	TRBJ1-6	TRBV12-3/TRBV12-4	CASSLRGQENSPLHF	TGTGCCAGCAGTTTGAGAGGTCAGGAAAATTCACCCCTCCACTTT
NA	TRBD1	TRBJ2-5	TRBV12-3/TRBV12-4	CASSIRTGPMQTQYF	TGTGCCAGCAGTATTAGGACAGGGCCAATGCAGACCCAGTACTTC
many	TRBD2	TRBJ2-5	TRBV20-1	CSASKGGVGETQYF	TGCAGTGCCTCTAAGGGAGGGGTAGGCGAGACCCAGTACTTC
few	TRBD2	TRBJ2-1	TRBV11-2	CASSAEFRTSGGAPYNEQFF	TGTGCCAGCAGCGCCGAATTCAGAACTAGCGGGGGGGCCCCCTACAATGAGCAGTTCTTC
few	NA	TRBJ1-2	TRBV11-3	CASSSGFGYTF	TGTGCCAGCAGCTCCGGATTTGGCTACACCTTC
few	TRBD1	TRBJ1-2	TRBV3-1	CASSQEVRTGSYGYTF	TGTGCCAGCAGCCAAGAGGTCCGGACAGGGTCCTATGGCTACACCTTC
NA	NA	TRBJ1-3	TRBV5-5	CASSLEAGGNTIYF	TGTGCCAGCAGCTTGGAAGCAGGGGGAAACACCATATATTTT
many	NA	TRBJ1-1	TRBV6-2/TRBV6-3	CASSQGGWEAFF	TGTGCCAGCAGTCAGGGAGGTTGGGAAGCTTTCTTT
many	NA	TRBJ1-5	TRBV12-5	CASGPGVPSPQPQHF	TGTGCTAGTGGGCCGGGGGTGCCCTCTCCCCAGCCCCAGCATTTT
many	NA	TRBJ2-7	TRBV6-5	CASSYRVVGIVAYEQYF	TGTGCCAGCAGCTACAGGGTCGTCGGAATCGTCGCCTACGAGCAGTACTTC